The 2 T cell receptor beta chains below come from one sample, sequenced in a study of yellow fever vaccine responses in identical twins. Each CDR3 protein gets one entry after TCRdb re-called the RT-PCR reads with MiXCR. The table has some 20,000 distinct CDR3 sequences, 55% to 70% seen once. The starting material was T cells from blood (PBMCs), unsorted or a sorted subset (not recorded which), obtained before or after yellow fever vaccination (not recorded which). Receptors originate from a woman aged 18 to 35 who received the yellow fever vaccine.

The V call is TRBV20-1, the J call TRBJ1-6; D ambiguous. The germline gives CDR1 DFQATT, CDR2 SNEGSKA (reference sequence). Trimming removed 6 bases from V and 9 bases from J, with 18 bases in between. The CDR3 is 14 residues long. As DNA, the CDR3 is TGCAGTGCGGCCTCCCTGCTACTAGGTTCACCCCTCCACTTT. This encodes CSAASLLLGSPLHF.

The rearrangement uses TRBV29-1 and TRBJ2-7; either TRBD1 or TRBD2 may supply D (6 bases each). Trimming left V 1 base short and J 2 bases short, with 12 bases between. Germline CDR1 is SQVTM and CDR2 is ANQGSEA. There are 14 residues in the CDR3. CDR3 in amino acids: CSVEVPGAPYEQYV. For the CDR3, the DNA is TGCAGCGTTGAAGTTCCGGGGGCACCCTACGAGCAGTACGTC.